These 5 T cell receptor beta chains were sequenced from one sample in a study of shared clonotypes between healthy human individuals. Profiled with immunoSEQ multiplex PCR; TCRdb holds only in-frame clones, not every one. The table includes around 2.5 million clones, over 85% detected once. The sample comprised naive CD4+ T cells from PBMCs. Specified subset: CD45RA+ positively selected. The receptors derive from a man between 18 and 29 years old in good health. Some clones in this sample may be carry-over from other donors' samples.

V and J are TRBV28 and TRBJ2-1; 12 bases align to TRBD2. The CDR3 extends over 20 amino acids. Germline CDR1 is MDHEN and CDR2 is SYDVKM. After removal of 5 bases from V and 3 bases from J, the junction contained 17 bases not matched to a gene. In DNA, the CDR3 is TGTGCCAGCAGTGAACACTCGCGGGGACTAGCGGGTCTCCTCTACAATGAGCAGTTCTTC. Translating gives CASSEHSRGLAGLLYNEQFF.

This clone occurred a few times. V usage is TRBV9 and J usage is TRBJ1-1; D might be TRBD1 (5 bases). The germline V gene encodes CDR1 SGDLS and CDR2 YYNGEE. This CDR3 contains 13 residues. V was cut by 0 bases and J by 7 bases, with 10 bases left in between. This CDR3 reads CASSVGQGGEAFF. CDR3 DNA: TGTGCCAGCAGCGTAGGGCAGGGCGGTGAAGCTTTCTTT.

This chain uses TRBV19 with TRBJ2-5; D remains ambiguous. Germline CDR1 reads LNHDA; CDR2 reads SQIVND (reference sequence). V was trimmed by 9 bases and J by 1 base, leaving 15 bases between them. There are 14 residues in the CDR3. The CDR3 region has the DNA TGTGCCAGCAGTCCCGCCCCAAGCCAAGAGACCCAGTACTTC. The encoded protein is CASSPAPSQETQYF.

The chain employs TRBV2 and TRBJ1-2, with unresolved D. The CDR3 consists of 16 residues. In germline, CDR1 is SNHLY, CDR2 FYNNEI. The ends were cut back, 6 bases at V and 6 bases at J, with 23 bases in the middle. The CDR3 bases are TGTGCCAGCAGACCCCGTTTCTTGCGGGAGGAAAATGGCTACACCTTC. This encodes CASRPRFLREENGYTF.

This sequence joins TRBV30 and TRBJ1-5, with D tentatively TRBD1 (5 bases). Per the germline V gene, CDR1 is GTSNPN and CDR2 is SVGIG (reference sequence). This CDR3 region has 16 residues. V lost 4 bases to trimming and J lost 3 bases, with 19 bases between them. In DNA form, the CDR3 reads TGTGCCTGGATGTCAGGGCACGGGGCCGACAATCAGCCCCAGCATTTT. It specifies CAWMSGHGADNQPQHF.